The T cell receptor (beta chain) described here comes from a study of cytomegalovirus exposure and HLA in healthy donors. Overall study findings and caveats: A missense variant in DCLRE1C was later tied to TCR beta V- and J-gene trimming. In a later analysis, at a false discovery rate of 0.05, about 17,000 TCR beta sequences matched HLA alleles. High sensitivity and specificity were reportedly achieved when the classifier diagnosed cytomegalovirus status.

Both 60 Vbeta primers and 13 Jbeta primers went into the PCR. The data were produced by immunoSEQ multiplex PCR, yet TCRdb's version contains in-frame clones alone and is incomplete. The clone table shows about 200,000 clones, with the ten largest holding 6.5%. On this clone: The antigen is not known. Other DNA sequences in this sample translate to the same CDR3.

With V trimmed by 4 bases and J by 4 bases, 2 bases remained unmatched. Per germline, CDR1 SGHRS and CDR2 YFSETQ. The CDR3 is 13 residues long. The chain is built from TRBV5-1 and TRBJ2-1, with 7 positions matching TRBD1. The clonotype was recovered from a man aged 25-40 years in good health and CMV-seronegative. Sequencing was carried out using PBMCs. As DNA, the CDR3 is TGCGCCAGCAGCCTCAGGGGGTACAATGAGCAGTTCTTC. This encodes CASSLRGYNEQFF.